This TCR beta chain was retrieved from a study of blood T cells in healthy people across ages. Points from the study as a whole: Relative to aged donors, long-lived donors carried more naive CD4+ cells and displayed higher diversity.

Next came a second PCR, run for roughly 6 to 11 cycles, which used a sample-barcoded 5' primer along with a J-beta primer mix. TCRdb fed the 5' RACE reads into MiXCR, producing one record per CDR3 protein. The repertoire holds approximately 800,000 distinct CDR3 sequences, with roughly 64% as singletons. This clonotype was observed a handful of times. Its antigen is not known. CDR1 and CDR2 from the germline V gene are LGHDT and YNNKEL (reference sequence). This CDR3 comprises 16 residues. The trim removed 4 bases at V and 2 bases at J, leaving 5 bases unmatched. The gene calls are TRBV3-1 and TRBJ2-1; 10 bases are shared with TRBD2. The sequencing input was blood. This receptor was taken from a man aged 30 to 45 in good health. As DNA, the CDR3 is TGTGCCAGCAGCCTACAGACTAGCGGGCCCTACAATGAGCAGTTCTTC. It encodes CASSLQTSGPYNEQFF.